The text below deals with one TCR beta chain. Its specificity is unknown. A read error may produce the germline difference seen at one junction end. PCR was performed a second time for about 6 to 12 cycles using a sample-barcoded 5' primer and a J-beta primer mix. TCRdb itself ran the 5' RACE reads through MiXCR, one entry per CDR3 protein. The sample consists of nearly 1 million distinct CDR3 sequences, about 53% of them appearing once. This CDR3 has 12 amino acids. Germline V CDR1 and CDR2: SQVTM, ANQGSEA. This sample is drawn from a study of blood T cells in healthy people across ages. Findings and limits, study-wide: Leaving the PBMCs unsorted stopped any conclusive comparison of naive versus antigen-experienced cells.

The TCR comes from a woman aged 55-69 years in good health. The rearrangement links TRBV29-1 to TRBJ1-5; no clear D. Sequenced material: blood. CDR3 sequence (DNA): TGCAGCACCCTGGAGGGCAATCAGCCCCGGCATTTT. Translating it yields CSTLEGNQPRHF.